Below, 24 T cell receptor beta chains from the same sample are listed, as sequenced in a study. Each CDR3 protein is one row after TCRdb ran MiXCR on the 5' RACE reads. The sample shows just over 60,000 distinct CDR3 sequences, almost 30% of them seen only once. The sample comprised tumor-infiltrating naive CD4+ T cells sorted from the breast tumor. The sample's subset: naive CD4+ T cells, CD4+CD45RA+CD25-. The receptors were gathered from a female donor with breast cancer.

V gene TRBV30 combines with J gene TRBJ2-5; no firm D call. V dropped 0 bases and J dropped 5 bases, with 16 bases sitting between them. This CDR3 spans 15 amino acids. Germline V gives CDR1 GTSNPN, CDR2 SVGIG (reference sequence). The CDR3 is CAWSVPPQSRETQYF. As DNA, the CDR3 is TGTGCCTGGAGTGTCCCTCCCCAATCCAGGGAGACCCAGTACTTC.

V and J are TRBV25-1 and TRBJ2-7, with TRBD1 matching over 8 bases. The CDR3 is 14 amino acids. CDR1 is MGHDK and CDR2 is SYGVNS in the germline V gene. The trim removed 5 bases at V and 4 bases at J, leaving 7 bases unmatched. CDR3: CASSKPQGAYEQYF. The CDR3 DNA follows: TGTGCCAGCAGTAAACCCCAGGGGGCTTACGAGCAGTACTTC.

This clonotype was seen only a few times. V and J are TRBV4-3 and TRBJ2-3; TRBD2 matches at 10 bases. Trimming at V came to 4 bases and at J to 4 bases, leaving 5 bases not matched to a gene. This CDR3 spans 15 amino acids. Germline CDR1 and CDR2: LGHNA and YSLEER. CDR3: CASSLSSGSSDTQYF. Here the CDR3 DNA reads TGCGCCAGCAGCCTGTCTAGCGGGAGCTCAGATACGCAGTATTTT.

As to this clonotype: The CDR3 does not end in the conserved phenylalanine or tryptophan, so this is likely a read error. V usage is TRBV27 and J usage is TRBJ2-7, with 9 bases identical to TRBD2. This CDR3 has 15 amino acids. V shed 2 bases, J shed 6 bases, and the junction held 8 bases outside the gene matches. Germline V lookup: CDR1 MNHEY, CDR2 SMNVEV (reference sequence). CDR3 in DNA: TGTGCCAGCAGTTTACTGGTAGCGGGAGTGGGCGAGCAGTACTAC. Translated, it gives CASSLLVAGVGEQYY.

This chain uses TRBV15 with TRBJ2-7; either TRBD1 or TRBD2 may supply D (5 bases each). The CDR3 extends over 15 amino acids. The ends were cut back, 2 bases at V and 2 bases at J, with 13 bases in the middle. CDR1 and CDR2 from the germline V gene are LNHNV and YYDKDF (reference sequence). The CDR3 DNA is TGTGCCACCAGCAGACCCCGGGACGGGACCTACGAGCAGTACTTC. Protein product: CATSRPRDGTYEQYF.

The chain uses TRBV5-1 and TRBJ2-5, with D perhaps matching TRBD1 or TRBD2 (5 bases each). V lost 4 bases, J lost 5 bases, and 27 bases lay in between. This CDR3 is built from 18 residues. Germline V gene data show CDR1 as SGHRS and CDR2 as YFSETQ. The CDR3 protein is CASSRTGTTIVKRETQYF. DNA for the CDR3: TGCGCCAGCAGCAGAACCGGGACCACCATCGTCAAGAGGGAGACCCAGTACTTC.

This rearrangement joins TRBV4-1 to TRBJ2-5; 8 bases match TRBD2. Germline V gives CDR1 MGHRA, CDR2 YSYEKL. The J segment lost 4 bases and the V segment lost 0 bases, leaving 7 bases of the junction unmatched. The CDR3 has 16 amino acids. The CDR3 spells CASSQDPGGLTETQYF. CDR3 DNA sequence: TGCGCCAGCAGCCAAGATCCGGGGGGGCTAACAGAGACCCAGTACTTC.

This clonotype has at least ten counts. The chain employs TRBV3-1 and TRBJ1-2; tentatively, D is TRBD1 (5 bases). CDR3 size: 14 residues. Germline CDR1 reads LGHDT; CDR2 reads YNNKEL (reference sequence). The V end lost 6 bases, the J end lost 8 bases, and 19 bases lay between the germline ends. The CDR3 spells CASSVGVQGEGYTF. CDR3 in DNA: TGTGCCAGCAGTGTTGGAGTCCAGGGAGAAGGCTACACCTTC. Variable domain in full (rest from reference TRBV3-1 and TRBJ1-2): DTAVSQTPKYLVTQMGNDKSIKCEQNLGHDTMYWYKQDSKKFLKIMFSYNNKELIINETVPNRFSPKSPDKAHLNLHINSLELGDSAVYFCASSVGVQGEGYTFGSGTRLTVV.

CDR3 in amino acids: CASSPTGVNTEAFF. The CDR3 region has the DNA TGTGCCAGCAGTCCTACTGGAGTGAACACTGAAGCTTTCTTT. The rearrangement joins TRBV6-1 to TRBJ1-1; D uncertain. Trimming removed 5 bases from V and 0 bases from J, with 10 bases in between. CDR3 length: 14 amino acids. Germline V lookup: CDR1 MNHNS, CDR2 SASEGT.

This chain links TRBV18 with TRBJ1-2, with TRBD1 identical over 10 bases. The V gene end was trimmed by 2 bases and the J gene end by 5 bases; junction bases not matched to a gene: 5. This CDR3 is built from 15 residues. From germline, CDR1 is KGHSH and CDR2 LQKENI. CDR3 amino acids: CASSPSGQGSYGYTF. The CDR3, as DNA: TGTGCCAGCTCACCATCGGGACAGGGGTCATATGGCTACACCTTC.

This clonotype was seen once. The junction differs from germline at one of its ends, possibly a read error. The chain recombines TRBV6-5 with TRBJ2-5; D perhaps matches TRBD1 (6 bases). The CDR3 loop spans 13 amino acids. Germline V gene data show CDR1 as MNHEY and CDR2 as SVGAGI. CDR3 residues: CANSSDSQETQYF. CDR3 DNA: TGTGCCAACAGTTCGGACAGTCAAGAGACCCAGTACTTC.

This clonotype showed up just a few times. The rearrangement joins TRBV5-1 to TRBJ2-1, with 11 positions matching TRBD2. Germline assignment: CDR1 SGHRS and CDR2 YFSETQ. CDR3 size: 15 residues. The trim removed 3 bases at V and 5 bases at J, leaving 4 bases unmatched. The CDR3 region has the DNA TGCGCCAGCAGCTCGGGACTAGCGGCCCACAATGAGCAGTTCTTC. The encoded protein is CASSSGLAAHNEQFF.

In its sample, this clonotype was seen a few times. The chain joins TRBV9 to TRBJ1-2; D ambiguous. CDR3 size: 13 residues. The V end lost 0 bases, the J end lost 7 bases, and 10 bases lay between the germline ends. Germline assignment: CDR1 SGDLS and CDR2 YYNGEE. CDR3 nucleotide sequence: TGTGCCAGCAGCGTAGCAGGTTTAAGTGGCTACACCTTC. Translated, it gives CASSVAGLSGYTF.

The chain has TRBV12-3 or TRBV12-4 and TRBJ1-1, with unresolved D. V dropped 7 bases and J dropped 4 bases, with 7 bases sitting between them. The CDR3 totals 11 residues. The CDR3 is CASMRATEAFF. The CDR3 DNA reads as TGTGCCAGCATGCGGGCCACTGAAGCTTTCTTT.

In regard to this clonotype: It may be a read error: a sequence one base away is much more abundant. The chain uses TRBV20-1 and TRBJ2-5; TRBD2 aligns across 10 bases. Germline-derived CDR1 and CDR2 are DFQATT and SNEGSKA (reference sequence). CDR3 length: 14 amino acids. DNA of the CDR3: TGCAGTGTTCCGGGACTAGCGCAGCAAGAGGCCCAGTACTTC. As protein: CSVPGLAQQEAQYF.

The V gene is TRBV10-3, the J gene TRBJ1-5, with 9 bases fitting TRBD1. Losses at the gene ends were 5 bases for V and 1 base for J; bases not matched to a gene: 6. The CDR3 runs 16 residues. The V gene's germline CDR1 is ENHRY and CDR2 SYGVKD. CDR3 loop: CAISPGQGRSNQPQHF. CDR3 nucleotide sequence: TGTGCCATCAGTCCGGGACAGGGAAGGAGCAATCAGCCCCAGCATTTT.

The rearrangement links TRBV6-1 to TRBJ2-7; possibly TRBD1 for D (6 bases). This CDR3 has 14 residues. The V end lost 4 bases, the J end lost 2 bases, and 12 bases lay between the germline ends. CDR1 MNHNS and CDR2 SASEGT come from the germline V gene. The CDR3 DNA sequence: TGTGCCAGCAGTGTCTCAGGACAGACCTACGAGCAGTACTTC. Protein: CASSVSGQTYEQYF.

The rearrangement joins TRBV7-2 to TRBJ2-3, with no clear D. The CDR3 totals 13 residues. From germline, CDR1 is SGHTA and CDR2 FQGNSA. V lost 2 bases and J lost 0, with 3 bases in between. CDR3 sequence reads: CASSLPSTDTQYF. The CDR3 DNA reads TGTGCCAGCAGCTTACCTAGCACAGATACGCAGTATTTT. The full variable domain, with the rest looked up from reference TRBV7-2 and TRBJ2-3, is GAGVSQSPSNKVTEKGKDVELRCDPISGHTALYWYRQSLGQGLEFLIYFQGNSAPDKSGLPSDRFSAERTGGSVSTLTIQRTQQEDSAVYLCASSLPSTDTQYFGPGTRLTVL.

The DNA of the CDR3 is TGTGCCAGCAGTTCCCATGGGACAGGGGGCTTCTATGGCTACACCTTC. This encodes CASSSHGTGGFYGYTF. The chain couples TRBV6-5 to TRBJ1-2; 12 bases map to TRBD1. The CDR3 contains 16 residues. Germline V gene lookup returns CDR1 MNHEY and CDR2 SVGAGI. Trimming at V came to 4 bases and at J to 4 bases, leaving 7 bases not matched to a gene.

The V and J genes are TRBV27 and TRBJ1-5; TRBD1 is a possible D gene (5 bases). Trimming removed 3 bases at V and 0 bases at J, with 9 bases between. The CDR3 has 15 residues. CDR1 is MNHEY, CDR2 SMNVEV, per germline (reference sequence). The CDR3 coding sequence is TGTGCCAGCAGTTTCACAGGACTTAGCAATCAGCCCCAGCATTTT. Translating it yields CASSFTGLSNQPQHF.

This clonotype was picked up many times. The chain combines TRBV5-1 with TRBJ2-2; either TRBD1 or TRBD2 may supply D (5 bases each). V was trimmed by 4 bases and J by 1 base, leaving 11 bases between them. From germline, CDR1 is SGHRS and CDR2 YFSETQ. CDR3 length: 15 amino acids. The CDR3: CASSPRGGNTGELFF. The DNA of the CDR3 is TGCGCCAGCAGCCCTCGTGGGGGGAACACCGGGGAGCTGTTTTTT.

V and J are TRBV4-2 and TRBJ2-7; 11 nucleotides line up with TRBD2. CDR3 size: 17 residues. With V trimmed by 3 bases and J by 1 base, 8 bases remained unmatched. The V gene's germline CDR1 is LGHNA and CDR2 YNFKEQ. The DNA of the CDR3 is TGTGCCAGCAGCCAGGTGACTAGCGGGATACTATCCTACGAGCAGTACTTC. Protein: CASSQVTSGILSYEQYF.

This clonotype was detected once. The CDR3 is CASSPAGGQLAKNIQYF. The CDR3 nucleotides are TGCGCCAGCAGCCCAGCCGGGGGGCAACTAGCCAAAAACATTCAGTACTTC. This chain connects TRBV5-1 to TRBJ2-4; possible D gene TRBD2, 7 bases. The CDR3 consists of 17 residues. The V end was cut by 4 bases, the J end by 0 bases, with 17 bases between. The germline V gene has CDR1 SGHRS and CDR2 YFSETQ.

This clonotype appeared a few times. The rearrangement joins TRBV7-2 to TRBJ1-5, with D tentatively TRBD1 (6 bases). Germline-derived CDR1 and CDR2 are SGHTA and FQGNSA. The CDR3 covers 14 residues. The ends were cut back, 7 bases at V and 1 base at J, with 11 bases in the middle. The CDR3 here is CASTYGTSNQPQHF. CDR3 DNA sequence: TGTGCCAGCACCTATGGGACAAGCAATCAGCCCCAGCATTTT.